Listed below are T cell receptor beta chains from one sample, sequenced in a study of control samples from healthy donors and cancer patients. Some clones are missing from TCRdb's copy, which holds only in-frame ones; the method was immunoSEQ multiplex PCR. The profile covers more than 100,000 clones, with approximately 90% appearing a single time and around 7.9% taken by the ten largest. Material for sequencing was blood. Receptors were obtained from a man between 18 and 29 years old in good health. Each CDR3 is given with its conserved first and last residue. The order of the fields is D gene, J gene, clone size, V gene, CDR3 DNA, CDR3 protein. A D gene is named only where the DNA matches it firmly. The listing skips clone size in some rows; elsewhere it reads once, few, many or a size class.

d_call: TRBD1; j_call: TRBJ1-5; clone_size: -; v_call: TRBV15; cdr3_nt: TGTGCCACCAGCAGCGGACAGGCGATCCATAGCAATCAGCCCCAGCATTTT; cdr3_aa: CATSSGQAIHSNQPQHF
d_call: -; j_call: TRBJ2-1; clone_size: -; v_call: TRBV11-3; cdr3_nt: TGTGCCAGCAGCCCCGGACTTAACAATGAGCAGTTCTTC; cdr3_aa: CASSPGLNNEQFF
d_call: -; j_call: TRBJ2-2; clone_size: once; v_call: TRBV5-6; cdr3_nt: TGTGCCAGCAGCTTGGGGAGGTCCGGAATCTACACCGGGGAGCTGTTTTTT; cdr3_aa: CASSLGRSGIYTGELFF
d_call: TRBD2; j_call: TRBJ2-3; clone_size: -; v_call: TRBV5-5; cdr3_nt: TGTGCCAGCAGCTTGGTCCCGGGGGGGGCCACAGATACGCAGTATTTT; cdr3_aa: CASSLVPGGATDTQYF
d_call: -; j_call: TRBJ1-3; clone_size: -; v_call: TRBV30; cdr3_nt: TGTGCCTGGAGTGGAACCTCTGGAAACACCATATATTTT; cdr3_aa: CAWSGTSGNTIYF
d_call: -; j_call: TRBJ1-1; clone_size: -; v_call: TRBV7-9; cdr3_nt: TGTGCCAGCAGCTTACTGAGTAAGGCCACTGAAGCTTTCTTT; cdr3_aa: CASSLLSKATEAFF
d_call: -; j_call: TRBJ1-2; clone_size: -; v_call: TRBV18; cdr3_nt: TGTGCCAGCTCACCACCAGGGGGTGGCTACACCTTC; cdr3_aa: CASSPPGGGYTF
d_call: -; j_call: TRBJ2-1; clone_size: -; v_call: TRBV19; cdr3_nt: TGTGCCAGTAGAGGGACAGGGATAAGCGGGGGGGCTGGGCAGTTCTTC; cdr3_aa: CASRGTGISGGAGQFF
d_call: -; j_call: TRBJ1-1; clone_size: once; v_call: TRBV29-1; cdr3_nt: TGCAGCGTTGTGTGGAACACTGAAGCTTTCTTT; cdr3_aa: CSVVWNTEAFF
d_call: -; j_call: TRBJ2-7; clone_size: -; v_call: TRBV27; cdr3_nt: TGTGCCTCTTCAGCCCGAGACAGGCTCTCCTACGAGCAGTACTTC; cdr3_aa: CASSARDRLSYEQYF
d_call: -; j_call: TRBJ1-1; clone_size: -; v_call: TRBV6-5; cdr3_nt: TGTGCCAGCAAGAGATGGATAGAGGGGAACACTGAAGCTTTCTTT; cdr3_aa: CASKRWIEGNTEAFF
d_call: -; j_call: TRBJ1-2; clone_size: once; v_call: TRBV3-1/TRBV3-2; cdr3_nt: TGTGCCAGCAGCCAAGCAGGGAGTGGGTATGGCTACACCTTC; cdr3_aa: CASSQAGSGYGYTF
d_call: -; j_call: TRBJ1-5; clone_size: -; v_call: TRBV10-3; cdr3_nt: TGTGCCATCAACCTCGAAGGGCGCAATCAGCCCCAGCATTTT; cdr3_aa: CAINLEGRNQPQHF
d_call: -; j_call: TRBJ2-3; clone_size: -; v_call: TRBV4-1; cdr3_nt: TGCGCCAGCAGCCAAGACGTAAGGGAGGGGGGCACAGATACGCAGTATTTT; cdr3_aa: CASSQDVREGGTDTQYF
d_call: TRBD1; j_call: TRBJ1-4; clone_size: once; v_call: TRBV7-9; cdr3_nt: TGTGCCAGCAGCGCCGGGACAGTAATGGATGAAAAACTGTTTTTT; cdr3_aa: CASSAGTVMDEKLFF
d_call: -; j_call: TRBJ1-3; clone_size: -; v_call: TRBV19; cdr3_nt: TGTGCCAGTAGTATTAAAAGGGCAGGCTATGGAAACACCATATATTTT; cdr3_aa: CASSIKRAGYGNTIYF
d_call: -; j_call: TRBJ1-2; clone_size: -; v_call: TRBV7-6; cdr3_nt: TGTGCCAGCAGCCGGCTTCTTGGAGGATACTATGGCTACACCTTC; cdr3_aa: CASSRLLGGYYGYTF
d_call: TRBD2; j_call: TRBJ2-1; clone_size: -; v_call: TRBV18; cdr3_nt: TGTGCCAGCTCAACTAGCGGGGGGGGTTACAATGAGCAGTTCTTC; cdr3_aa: CASSTSGGGYNEQFF
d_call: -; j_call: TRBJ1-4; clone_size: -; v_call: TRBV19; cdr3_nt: TGTGCCAGCAGGGCACGAGACGAAAAACTGTTTTTT; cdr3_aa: CASRARDEKLFF
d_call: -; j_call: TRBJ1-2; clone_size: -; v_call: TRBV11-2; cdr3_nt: TGTGCCAGCAGCCCACGGACACCCGACTATGGCTACACCTTC; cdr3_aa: CASSPRTPDYGYTF
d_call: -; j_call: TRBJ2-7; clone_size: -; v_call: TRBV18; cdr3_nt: TGTGCCAGCTCACCACAATCAGGAGCCTACGAGCAGTACTTC; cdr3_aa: CASSPQSGAYEQYF
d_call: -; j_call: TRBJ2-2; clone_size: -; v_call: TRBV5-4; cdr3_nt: TGTGCCAGCAGCTTAACGATTAGCGGGGAGCTGTTTTTT; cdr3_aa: CASSLTISGELFF
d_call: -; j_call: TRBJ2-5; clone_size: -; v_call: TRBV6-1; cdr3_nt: TGTGCCAGCAGTGAGACTCGGGGGGAGACCCAGTACTTC; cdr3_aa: CASSETRGETQYF
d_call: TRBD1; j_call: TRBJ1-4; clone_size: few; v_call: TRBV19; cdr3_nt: TGTGCCAGTAGTGCGTCGGGACAGTTAAATGAAAAACTGTTTTTT; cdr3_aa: CASSASGQLNEKLFF
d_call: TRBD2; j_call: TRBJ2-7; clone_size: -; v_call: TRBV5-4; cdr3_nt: TGTGCCAGCAGCCAATCGTCTAGCGGGGGGGCCTACGAGCAGTACTTC; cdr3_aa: CASSQSSSGGAYEQYF
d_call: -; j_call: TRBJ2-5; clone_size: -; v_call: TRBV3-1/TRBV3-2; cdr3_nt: TGTGCCAGCAGCCGGACTGGGGAGACCCAGTACTTC; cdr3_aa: CASSRTGETQYF
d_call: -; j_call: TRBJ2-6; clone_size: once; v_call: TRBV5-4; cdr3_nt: TGTGCCAGCAGCTACTCTCGGGGCTCTGGGGCCAACGTCCTGACTTTC; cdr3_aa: CASSYSRGSGANVLTF
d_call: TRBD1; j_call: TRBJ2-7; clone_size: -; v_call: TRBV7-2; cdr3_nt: TGTGCCAGCAGCGTAACCGGGACAGGTTCCTACGAGCAGTACTTC; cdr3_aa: CASSVTGTGSYEQYF
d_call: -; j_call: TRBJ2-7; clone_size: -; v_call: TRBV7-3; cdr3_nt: TGTGCCAGCAGCTTAGGAGCCGGGTCCTACTACGAGCAGTACTTC; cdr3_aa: CASSLGAGSYYEQYF
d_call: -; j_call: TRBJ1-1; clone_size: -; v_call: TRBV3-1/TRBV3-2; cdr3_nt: TGTGCCAGCAGCCAAGCGGCGGAAATGAACACTGAAGCTTTCTTT; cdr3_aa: CASSQAAEMNTEAFF
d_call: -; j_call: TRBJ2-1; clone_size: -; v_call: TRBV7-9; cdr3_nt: TGTGCCAGCAGCTCTGCCGGGGCCACCTACAATGAGCAGTTCTTC; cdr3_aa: CASSSAGATYNEQFF